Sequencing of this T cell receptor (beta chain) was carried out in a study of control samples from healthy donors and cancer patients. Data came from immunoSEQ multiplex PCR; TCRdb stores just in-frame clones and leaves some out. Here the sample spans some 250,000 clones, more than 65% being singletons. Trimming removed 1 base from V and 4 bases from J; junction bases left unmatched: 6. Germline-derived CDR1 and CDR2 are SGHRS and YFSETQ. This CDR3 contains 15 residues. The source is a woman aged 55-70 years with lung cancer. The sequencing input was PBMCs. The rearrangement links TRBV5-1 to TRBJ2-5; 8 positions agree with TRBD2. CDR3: CASSLTGLATETQYF. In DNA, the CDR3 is TGCGCCAGCAGCTTGACCGGACTAGCTACAGAGACCCAGTACTTC.